This record concerns one TCR beta chain sequence. The data derive from a study of T cell responses to AZD1222 COVID-19 vaccine. The V and J ends lost 3 bases and 0 bases respectively, with 9 bases between them. The germline CDR1 and CDR2 sequences are SNHLY and FYNNEI. The CDR3 loop spans 15 amino acids. The protocol was immunoSEQ multiplex PCR, while the TCRdb copy is restricted to in-frame clones and leaves out a portion. The sample lists about 120,000 clones, 80% to 90% occurring once. The V gene is TRBV2, the J gene TRBJ1-3; D gene ambiguous. The material was peripheral blood, obtained on day 0 of AZD1222 vaccination. This sequence originates from an adult in good health. The CDR3 loop reads CASSEGTFSGNTIYF. CDR3 in DNA: TGTGCCAGCAGTGAGGGCACCTTCTCTGGAAACACCATATATTTT.